This T cell receptor (beta chain) was sequenced in a study of T cell responses to AZD1222 COVID-19 vaccine. About the research overall: Pooled together were second doses at about 4 or about 12 weeks.

Clones were sequenced by immunoSEQ multiplex PCR, and TCRdb holds only the in-frame ones, with some missing. Of roughly 150,000 clones in the sample, about nine tenths are singletons; the top ten hold approximately 1.8%. Of note for this clone: The antigen remains undetermined.

The ends lost 4 bases at V and 6 bases at J; junction bases unmatched: 3. From germline, CDR1 is MDHEN and CDR2 SYDVKM. The CDR3 consists of 15 residues. The study's findings and limits: There were repertoire samples only from the period after the peak T cell response. White British ancestry dominated among donors, who included more females, and clonal diversity was possibly underestimated. The study found vaccine-associated CD4 TCRs spanning spike, dominant at 160-218 and 743-854.

The genes are TRBV28 and TRBJ2-1; 13 nucleotides match TRBD2. The receptor was derived from an adult in good health. This material consisted of peripheral blood, taken on day 0 of AZD1222 vaccination. CDR3 loop: CASSSTSGRRNEQFF. The CDR3 DNA reads as TGTGCCAGCAGTTCGACTAGCGGGAGGCGCAATGAGCAGTTCTTC.